This TCR beta chain was obtained from a study of metastatic and nonmetastatic thyroid tumors. About the research overall: A comparison of repertoires was made across blood and tumor or nodule tissue from malignant and benign thyroid patients.

Germline values: CDR1 MNHNS, CDR2 SASEGT. V lost 7 bases to trimming and J lost 5 bases; unmatched junction nucleotides: 5. This CDR3 region has 15 residues. A note on this clone: What it recognizes is unknown.

Study-wide findings and caveats: Reported TCR beta diversity, measured in blood and tumor, was significantly higher for malignant thyroid tumors than for benign nodules.

Using MiXCR, TCRdb reanalyzed the PCR reads. The sample shows 43,000 or so clones, around a quarter of them seen only once. Before thyroid surgery, none of the patients had received any treatment. The sequence came from a male donor with papillary thyroid cancer or a benign thyroid nodule (not recorded which). Some clones in this sample may be carry-over from other donors' samples. The chain employs TRBV6-1 and TRBJ2-7; 16 nucleotides match TRBD2. Sequenced input: blood. The CDR3 sequence: CASTGTSGGADEQYF. The CDR3 DNA sequence: TGTGCCAGCACTGGGACTAGCGGGGGGGCGGACGAGCAGTACTTC.